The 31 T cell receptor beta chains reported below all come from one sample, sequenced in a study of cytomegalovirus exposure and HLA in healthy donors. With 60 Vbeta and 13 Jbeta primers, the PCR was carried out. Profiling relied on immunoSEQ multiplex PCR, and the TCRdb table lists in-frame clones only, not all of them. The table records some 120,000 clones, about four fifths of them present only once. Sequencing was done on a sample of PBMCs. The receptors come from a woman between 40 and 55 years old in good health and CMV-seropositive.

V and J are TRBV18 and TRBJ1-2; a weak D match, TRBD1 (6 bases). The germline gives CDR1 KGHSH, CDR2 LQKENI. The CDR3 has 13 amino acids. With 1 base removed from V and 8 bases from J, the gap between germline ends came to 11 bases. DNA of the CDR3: TGTGCCAGCTCACCACTGGACAGCAACGGCTACACCTTC. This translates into CASSPLDSNGYTF.

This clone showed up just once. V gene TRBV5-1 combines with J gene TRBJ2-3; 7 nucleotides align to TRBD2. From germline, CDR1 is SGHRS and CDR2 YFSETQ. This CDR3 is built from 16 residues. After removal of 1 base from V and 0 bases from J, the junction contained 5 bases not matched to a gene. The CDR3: CASSLYGGGSTDTQYF. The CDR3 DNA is TGCGCCAGCAGCTTGTATGGCGGGGGAAGCACAGATACGCAGTATTTT.

The DNA for the CDR3 is TGTGCCTGGACTAGCGGGAGAAGTGATGAGCAGTTCTTC. Protein product: CAWTSGRSDEQFF. The gene calls are TRBV30 and TRBJ2-1, with 10 bases that match TRBD2. V lost 4 bases to trimming and J lost 8 bases; unmatched junction nucleotides: 5. This CDR3 is built from 13 residues. The germline V gene encodes CDR1 GTSNPN and CDR2 SVGIG (reference sequence).

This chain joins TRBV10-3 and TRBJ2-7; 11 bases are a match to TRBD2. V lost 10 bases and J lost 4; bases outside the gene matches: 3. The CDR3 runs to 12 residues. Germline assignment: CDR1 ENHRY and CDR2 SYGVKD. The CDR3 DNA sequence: TGTGCCACAGGGACTAGCGGATACGAGCAGTACTTC. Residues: CATGTSGYEQYF.

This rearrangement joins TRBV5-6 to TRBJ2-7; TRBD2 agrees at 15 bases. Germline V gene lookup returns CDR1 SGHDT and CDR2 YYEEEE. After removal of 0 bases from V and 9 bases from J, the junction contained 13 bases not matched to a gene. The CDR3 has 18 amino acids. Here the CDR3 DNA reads TGTGCCAGCAGCTTGGGTCTCGGGACTAGCGGGAGGTTACTGTGGCAGTACTTC. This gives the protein CASSLGLGTSGRLLWQYF.

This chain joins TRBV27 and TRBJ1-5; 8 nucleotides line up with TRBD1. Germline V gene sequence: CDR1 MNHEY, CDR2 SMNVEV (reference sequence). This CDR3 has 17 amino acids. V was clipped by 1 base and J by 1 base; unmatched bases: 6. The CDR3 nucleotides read TGTGCCAGCAGTTTATGGCAGGGGGCCGGCAGCAATCAGCCCCAGCATTTT. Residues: CASSLWQGAGSNQPQHF.

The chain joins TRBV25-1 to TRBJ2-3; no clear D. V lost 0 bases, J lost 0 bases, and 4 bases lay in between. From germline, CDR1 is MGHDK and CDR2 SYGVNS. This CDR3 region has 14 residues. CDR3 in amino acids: CASSEYQSTDTQYF. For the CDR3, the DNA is TGTGCCAGCAGTGAATATCAAAGCACAGATACGCAGTATTTT.

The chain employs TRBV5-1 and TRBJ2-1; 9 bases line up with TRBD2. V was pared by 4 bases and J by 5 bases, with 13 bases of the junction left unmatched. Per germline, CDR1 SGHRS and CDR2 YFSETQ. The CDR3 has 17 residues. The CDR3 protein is CASSPQTRTSANNEQFF. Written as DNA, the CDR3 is TGCGCCAGCAGCCCACAAACCCGGACTAGCGCCAACAATGAGCAGTTCTTC.

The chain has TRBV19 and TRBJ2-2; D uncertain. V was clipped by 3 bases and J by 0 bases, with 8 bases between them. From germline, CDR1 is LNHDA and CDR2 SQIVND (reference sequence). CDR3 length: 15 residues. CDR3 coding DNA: TGTGCCAGTAGTATTAGCCCGACGAACACCGGGGAGCTGTTTTTT. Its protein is CASSISPTNTGELFF.

DNA for the CDR3: TGTGCCAGCAGCTCAGGACAGGGAATCGAGGCCTACGAGCAGTACTTC. It yields the protein CASSSGQGIEAYEQYF. The chain links TRBV7-3 to TRBJ2-7, with 8 bases fitting TRBD1. The germline V gene has CDR1 SGHTA and CDR2 FQGTGA. Trimming at V came to 4 bases and at J to 2 bases, leaving 10 bases not matched to a gene. The CDR3 covers 16 residues.

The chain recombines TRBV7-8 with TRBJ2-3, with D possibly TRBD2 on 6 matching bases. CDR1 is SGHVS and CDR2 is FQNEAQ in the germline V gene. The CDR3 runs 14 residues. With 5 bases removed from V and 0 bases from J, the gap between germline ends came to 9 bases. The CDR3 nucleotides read TGTGCCAGCAGCACCGGGACTAGCACAGATACGCAGTATTTT. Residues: CASSTGTSTDTQYF. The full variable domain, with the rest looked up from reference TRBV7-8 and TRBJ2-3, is GAGVSQSPRYKVAKRGQDVALRCDPISGHVSLFWYQQALGQGPEFLTYFQNEAQLDKSGLPSDRFFAERPEGSVSTLKIQRTQQEDSAVYLCASSTGTSTDTQYFGPGTRLTVL.

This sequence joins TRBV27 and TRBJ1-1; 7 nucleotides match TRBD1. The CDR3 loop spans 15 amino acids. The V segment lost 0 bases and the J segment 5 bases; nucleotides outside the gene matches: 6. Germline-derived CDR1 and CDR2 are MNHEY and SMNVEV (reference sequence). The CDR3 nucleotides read TGTGCCAGCAGTTTATCAAGGGGGCCGGTAACTGAAGCTTTCTTT. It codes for CASSLSRGPVTEAFF.

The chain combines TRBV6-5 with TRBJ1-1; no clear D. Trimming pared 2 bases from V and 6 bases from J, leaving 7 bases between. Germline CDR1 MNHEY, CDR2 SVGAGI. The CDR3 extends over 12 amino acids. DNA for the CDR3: TGTGCCAGCAGTTACGGCTCCGCTGAAGCTTTCTTT. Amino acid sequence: CASSYGSAEAFF.

DNA for the CDR3: TGTGCCAGCAGCTTGGCGTTAGGGGGAGCCAAAAACATTCAGTACTTC. Residues: CASSLALGGAKNIQYF. The chain joins TRBV7-2 to TRBJ2-4; the D gene is possibly TRBD1 (6 bases). Germline V gene data show CDR1 as SGHTA and CDR2 as FQGNSA. The CDR3 has 16 residues. Trimming cost V 3 bases and J 0 bases, with 12 bases left between them.

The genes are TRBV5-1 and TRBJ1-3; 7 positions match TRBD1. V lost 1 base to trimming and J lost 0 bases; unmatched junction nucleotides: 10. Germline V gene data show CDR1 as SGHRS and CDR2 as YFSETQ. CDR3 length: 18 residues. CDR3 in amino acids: CASSLTWDSPVSGNTIYF. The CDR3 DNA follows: TGCGCCAGCAGCTTGACTTGGGACAGTCCCGTCTCTGGAAACACCATATATTTT.

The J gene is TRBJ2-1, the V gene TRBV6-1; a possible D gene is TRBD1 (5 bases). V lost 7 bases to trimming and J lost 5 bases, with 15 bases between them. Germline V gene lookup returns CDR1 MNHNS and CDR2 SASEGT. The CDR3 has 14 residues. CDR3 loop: CASIWAETDNEQFF. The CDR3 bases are TGTGCCAGCATATGGGCGGAGACAGACAATGAGCAGTTCTTC.

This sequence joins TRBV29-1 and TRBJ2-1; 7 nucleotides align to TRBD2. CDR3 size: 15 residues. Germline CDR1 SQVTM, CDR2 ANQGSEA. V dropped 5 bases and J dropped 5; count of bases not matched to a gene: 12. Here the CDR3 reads CSVIGGEGRHNEQFF. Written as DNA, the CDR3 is TGCAGCGTTATCGGAGGGGAGGGTCGGCACAATGAGCAGTTCTTC.

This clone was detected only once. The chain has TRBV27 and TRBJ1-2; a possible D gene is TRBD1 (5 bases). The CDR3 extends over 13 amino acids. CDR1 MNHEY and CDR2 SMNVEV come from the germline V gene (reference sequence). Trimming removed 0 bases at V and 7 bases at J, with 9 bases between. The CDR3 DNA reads TGTGCCAGCAGTTTATCCCAGGGCAGTGGCTACACCTTC. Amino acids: CASSLSQGSGYTF.

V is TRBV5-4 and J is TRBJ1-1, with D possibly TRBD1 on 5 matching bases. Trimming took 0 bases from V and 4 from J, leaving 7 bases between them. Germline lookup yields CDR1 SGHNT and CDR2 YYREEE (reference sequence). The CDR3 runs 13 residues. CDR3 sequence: CASSLGGATEAFF. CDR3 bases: TGTGCCAGCAGCTTGGGGGGCGCCACTGAAGCTTTCTTT.

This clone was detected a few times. CDR3 amino acids: CASSPVGAGELFF. The CDR3 DNA sequence: TGTGCCAGCAGCCCCGTAGGGGCCGGGGAGCTGTTTTTT. V usage is TRBV7-9 and J usage is TRBJ2-2; a weak D match, TRBD1 (5 bases). Germline values: CDR1 SEHNR, CDR2 FQNEAQ (reference sequence). This CDR3 region has 13 residues. With 5 bases removed from V and 6 bases from J, the gap between germline ends came to 10 bases. The full variable domain, with the rest looked up from reference TRBV7-9 and TRBJ2-2, is DTGVSQNPRHKITKRGQNVTFRCDPISEHNRLYWYRQTLGQGPEFLTYFQNEAQLEKSRLLSDRFSAERPKGSFSTLEIQRTEQGDSAMYLCASSPVGAGELFFGEGSRLTVL.

The CDR3 sequence: CASSGAERYTEAFF. The CDR3 nucleotides read TGTGCCAGCAGTGGTGCTGAACGGTACACTGAAGCTTTCTTT. The genes are TRBV2 and TRBJ1-1; D unclear. The CDR3 is 14 amino acids. Germline V CDR1 and CDR2: SNHLY, FYNNEI. Trimming pared 4 bases from V and 3 bases from J, leaving 12 bases between.

CDR3 nucleotide sequence: TGTGCCAGCAGCTTAGGTCCAGAGCAGTTCTTC. Amino acid sequence: CASSLGPEQFF. The chain recombines TRBV7-8 with TRBJ2-1, with D unresolved. This CDR3 is built from 11 residues. In germline, CDR1 is SGHVS, CDR2 FQNEAQ. V lost 1 base, J lost 10 bases, and 5 bases lay in between.

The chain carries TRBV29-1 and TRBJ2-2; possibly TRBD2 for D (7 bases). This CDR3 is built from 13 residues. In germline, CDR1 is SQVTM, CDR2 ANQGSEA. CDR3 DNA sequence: TGCAGTGGGGGGGGGCAATCTCCCGGGGAGCTGTTTTTT. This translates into CSGGGQSPGELFF.

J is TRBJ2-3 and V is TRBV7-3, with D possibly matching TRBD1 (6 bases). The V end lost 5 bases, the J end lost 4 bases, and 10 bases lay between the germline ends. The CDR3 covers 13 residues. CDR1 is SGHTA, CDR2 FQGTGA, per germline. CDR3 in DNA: TGTGCCAGCAGCCTACAGGGTTCAGATACGCAGTATTTT. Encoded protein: CASSLQGSDTQYF.

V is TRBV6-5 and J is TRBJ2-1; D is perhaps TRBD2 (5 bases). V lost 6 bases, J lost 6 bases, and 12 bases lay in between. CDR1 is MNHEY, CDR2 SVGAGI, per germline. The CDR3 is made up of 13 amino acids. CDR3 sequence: CASSFGVGNEQFF. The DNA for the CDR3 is TGTGCCAGCAGCTTCGGGGTCGGCAATGAGCAGTTCTTC.

The DNA of the CDR3 is TGCAGCGTTGATTACTCGGACAGGGGGAGGTACGAGCAGTACTTC. This codes for CSVDYSDRGRYEQYF. The chain uses TRBV29-1 and TRBJ2-7, with 10 bases identical to TRBD1. The CDR3 runs to 15 residues. The ends lost 3 bases at V and 4 bases at J; junction bases unmatched: 9. From germline, CDR1 is SQVTM and CDR2 ANQGSEA.

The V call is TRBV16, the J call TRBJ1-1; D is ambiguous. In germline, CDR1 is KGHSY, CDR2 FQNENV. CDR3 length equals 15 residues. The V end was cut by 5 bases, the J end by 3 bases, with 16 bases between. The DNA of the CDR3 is TGTGCCAGCAGCATCTTAGGCGGAGGCTACACTGAAGCTTTCTTT. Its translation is CASSILGGGYTEAFF. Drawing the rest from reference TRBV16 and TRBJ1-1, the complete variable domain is GEEVAQTPKHLVRGEGQKAKLYCAPIKGHSYVFWYQQVLKNEFKFLISFQNENVFDETGMPKERFSAKCLPNSPCSLEIQATKLEDSAVYFCASSILGGGYTEAFFGQGTRLTVV.

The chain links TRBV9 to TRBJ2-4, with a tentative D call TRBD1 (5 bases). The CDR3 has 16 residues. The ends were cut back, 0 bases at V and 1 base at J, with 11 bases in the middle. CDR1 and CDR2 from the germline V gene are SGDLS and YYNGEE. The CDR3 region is CASSVEAGMAKNIQYF. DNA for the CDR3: TGTGCCAGCAGCGTAGAGGCAGGGATGGCCAAAAACATTCAGTACTTC.

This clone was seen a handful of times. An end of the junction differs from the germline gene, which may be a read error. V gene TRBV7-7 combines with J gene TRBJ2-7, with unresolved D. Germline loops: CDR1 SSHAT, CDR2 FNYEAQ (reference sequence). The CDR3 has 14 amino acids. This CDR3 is CASSLAPGTYEQYF. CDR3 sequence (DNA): TGTGCTAGCAGCTTAGCTCCAGGAACCTACGAGCAGTACTTC.

As DNA, the CDR3 is TGTGCCAGCAGTAGGACTAGCGGACTCTACGAGCAGTACTTC. Translated: CASSRTSGLYEQYF. The chain carries TRBV7-2 and TRBJ2-7; 10 bases fit TRBD2. V lost 6 bases, J lost 3 bases, and 5 bases stayed unmatched. CDR3 size: 14 residues. Germline CDR1 SGHTA, CDR2 FQGNSA.

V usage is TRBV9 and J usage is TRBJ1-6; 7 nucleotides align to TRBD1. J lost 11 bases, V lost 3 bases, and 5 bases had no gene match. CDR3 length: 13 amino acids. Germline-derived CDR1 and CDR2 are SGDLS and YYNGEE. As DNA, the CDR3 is TGTGCCAGCAGCGGACAGGGTTTTACACCCCTCCACTTT. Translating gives CASSGQGFTPLHF.